These 28 T cell receptor beta chains share one sample of origin, sequenced in a study of cytomegalovirus exposure and HLA in healthy donors. The PCR employed 60 Vbeta primers together with 13 Jbeta primers. The data were produced by immunoSEQ multiplex PCR, yet TCRdb's version contains in-frame clones alone and is incomplete. The repertoire holds 150,000 to 200,000 clones, with 70% to 80% as singletons. Sequences were obtained from PBMCs. The receptors were gathered from a young man in good health and CMV-seronegative.

The chain carries TRBV2 and TRBJ1-2, with 7 bases identical to TRBD1. Germline V gives CDR1 SNHLY, CDR2 FYNNEI. This CDR3 is built from 16 residues. The V and J ends lost 3 bases and 7 bases, in that order; junction bases with no gene match: 14. The DNA of the CDR3 is TGTGCCAGCAGTGATAAGGTTCGGAGGGGGCTCGGTGGCTACACCTTC. Translation gives CASSDKVRRGLGGYTF.

The chain links TRBV29-1 to TRBJ2-5; D is perhaps TRBD1 (6 bases). CDR3 size: 13 residues. Germline loops: CDR1 SQVTM, CDR2 ANQGSEA. V dropped 8 bases and J dropped 4 bases, with 17 bases sitting between them. In nucleotides, the CDR3 is TGCAGCTTTTTCAAGGACAGCGGAGAGACCCAGTACTTC. Translating it yields CSFFKDSGETQYF.

The V gene is TRBV11-2, the J gene TRBJ2-1; 11 bases fit TRBD2. The CDR3 is 15 amino acids. Germline CDR1 reads SGHAT; CDR2 reads FQNNGV. V was clipped by 4 bases and J by 4 bases; unmatched bases: 3. CDR3: CASSSTSGTYNEQFF. CDR3 in DNA: TGTGCCAGCAGCTCGACTAGCGGGACTTACAATGAGCAGTTCTTC.

This CDR3 is CASSEVMGPTYEQYF. The DNA of the CDR3 is TGTGCCAGCAGTGAAGTCATGGGCCCAACCTACGAGCAGTACTTC. V usage is TRBV6-1 and J usage is TRBJ2-7; no clear D. This CDR3 contains 15 residues. V lost 1 base and J lost 2, with 12 bases in between. In germline, CDR1 is MNHNS, CDR2 SASEGT.

The V gene is TRBV6-5, the J gene TRBJ2-7; D unclear. The germline V and J ends were trimmed by 4 bases and 2 bases, with 12 bases remaining between them. This CDR3 region has 14 residues. Germline lookup yields CDR1 MNHEY and CDR2 SVGAGI. The CDR3 spells CASSSRLPTYEQYF. In DNA form, the CDR3 reads TGTGCCAGCAGTTCAAGACTGCCGACCTACGAGCAGTACTTC.

The table lists this clone with a few counts. The chain links TRBV5-1 to TRBJ2-7; D is possibly TRBD2 (5 bases). Germline assignment: CDR1 SGHRS and CDR2 YFSETQ. The CDR3 is made up of 14 amino acids. V lost 3 bases to trimming and J lost 0 bases, with 10 bases between them. For the CDR3, the DNA is TGCGCCAGCAGCTCCGGCGGGCTCTCCTACGAGCAGTACTTC. Protein: CASSSGGLSYEQYF. Using reference TRBV5-1 and TRBJ2-7 for the parts outside the CDR3, the full variable domain is KAGVTQTPRYLIKTRGQQVTLSCSPISGHRSVSWYQQTPGQGLQFLFEYFSETQRNKGNFPGRFSGRQFSNSRSEMNVSTLELGDSALYLCASSSGGLSYEQYFGPGTRLTVT.

This chain joins TRBV29-1 and TRBJ2-3, with D hard to call. The CDR3 totals 12 residues. Trimming took off 8 bases at V and 5 bases at J, with 14 bases between the two ends. Germline V lookup: CDR1 SQVTM, CDR2 ANQGSEA. The CDR3, as DNA: TGCAGCTCCTTGAGAGGTGGAGATACGCAGTATTTT. It encodes CSSLRGGDTQYF.

The chain carries TRBV29-1 and TRBJ2-3; D may be TRBD2 (6 bases). The germline gives CDR1 SQVTM, CDR2 ANQGSEA. This CDR3 is 11 amino acids long. The germline V and J ends were trimmed by 2 bases and 11 bases, with 11 bases remaining between them. CDR3 bases: TGCAGCGTTGAACTGGGGGGTGGGCAGTATTTT. The encoded protein is CSVELGGGQYF.

The chain employs TRBV28 and TRBJ2-7; no definite D call. The CDR3 loop spans 15 amino acids. The germline V and J ends were trimmed by 3 bases and 0 bases, with 12 bases remaining between them. Germline V gives CDR1 MDHEN, CDR2 SYDVKM. In DNA form, the CDR3 reads TGTGCCAGCAGTTTTCGACACCAACTCTCCTACGAGCAGTACTTC. This translates into CASSFRHQLSYEQYF.

This rearrangement joins TRBV7-6 to TRBJ2-7; 7 bases map to TRBD2. With 5 bases clipped from V and 7 bases from J, the junction kept 5 bases outside the gene matches. CDR3 size: 12 residues. Germline CDR1 is SGHVS and CDR2 is FNYEAQ. CDR3 DNA: TGTGCCAGCAGCCCCCACGGGGGGGAGCAGTACTTC. This sequence encodes CASSPHGGEQYF.

A note on this clone: A much bigger clone sits one base away, suggesting this may be a read error. This chain connects TRBV7-2 to TRBJ1-3; no clear D. Trimming cost V 11 bases and J 0 bases, with 8 bases left between them. The length of the CDR3 is 12 residues. The germline gives CDR1 SGHTA, CDR2 FQGNSA. CDR3 sequence reads: CAGRSSGNTIYF. As DNA, the CDR3 is TGTGCCGGTCGGAGCTCTGGAAACACCATATATTTT.

The chain carries TRBV6-1 and TRBJ2-1, with 9 nucleotides matching TRBD1. The germline CDR1 and CDR2 sequences are MNHNS and SASEGT. The V gene end was trimmed by 6 bases and the J gene end by 2 bases; junction bases not matched to a gene: 5. CDR3 size: 15 residues. Here the CDR3 DNA reads TGTGCCAGCAGGGAGACAGGGGGTGCCTACAATGAGCAGTTCTTC. Translating gives CASRETGGAYNEQFF.

This clone occurred a few times. The CDR3 sequence: CASSGNRGAGYEQYF. The CDR3 DNA sequence: TGTGCCAGCAGTGGCAACAGGGGCGCCGGCTACGAGCAGTACTTC. This chain links TRBV2 with TRBJ2-5, with TRBD1 matching over 7 bases. The DNA end lines up better with TRBJ2-7; the J call may be wrong. The CDR3 runs 15 residues. The germline V gene encodes CDR1 SNHLY and CDR2 FYNNEI.

The chain has TRBV25-1 and TRBJ2-7; D is undetermined. The CDR3 spans 11 residues. Trimming removed 4 bases at V and 9 bases at J, with 10 bases between. Germline-derived CDR1 and CDR2 are MGHDK and SYGVNS. DNA of the CDR3: TGTGCCAGCAGTGCAAGTACCGGGCAGTACTTC. Translated, it gives CASSASTGQYF.

The J gene is TRBJ1-2, the V gene TRBV6-5; D is unclear. Germline lookup yields CDR1 MNHEY and CDR2 SVGAGI. The V and J ends lost 4 bases and 6 bases respectively, with 15 bases between them. The CDR3 contains 14 residues. DNA for the CDR3: TGTGCCAGCAGTTTTGTCCGGGGAGGCGATGGCTACACCTTC. Translating it yields CASSFVRGGDGYTF.

The rearrangement uses TRBV6-6 and TRBJ1-5; TRBD1 agrees at 7 bases. CDR3 length equals 16 residues. CDR1 MNHNY and CDR2 SVGAGI come from the germline V gene (reference sequence). After removal of 5 bases from V and 0 bases from J, the junction contained 7 bases not matched to a gene. The CDR3 DNA reads as TGTGCCAGCAGTAAACAGGGGCAGCATAGCAATCAGCCCCAGCATTTT. This gives the protein CASSKQGQHSNQPQHF.

A remark on this clone: Other nucleotide sequences from this sample produce the same CDR3. CDR3 DNA sequence: TGTGCCAGCAGCGTAGTTCAGGGGGTGGGGACTGAAGCTTTCTTT. Translating gives CASSVVQGVGTEAFF. This chain links TRBV9 with TRBJ1-1; 7 positions match TRBD1. J was trimmed by 5 bases and V by 0 bases; bases with no gene match: 7. This CDR3 has 15 amino acids. The V gene's germline CDR1 is SGDLS and CDR2 YYNGEE.

This chain links TRBV28 with TRBJ2-3, with D unclear. V lost 5 bases and J 4 bases, leaving 10 bases between the germline ends. The CDR3 has 13 amino acids. The V gene's germline CDR1 is MDHEN and CDR2 SYDVKM. CDR3 nucleotide sequence: TGTGCCAGCAGTCCCCTTTTTTCAGATACGCAGTATTTT. Encoded protein: CASSPLFSDTQYF.

This clone was picked up a small number of times. The chain joins TRBV28 to TRBJ1-4; no firm D call. V dropped 8 bases and J dropped 7 bases, with 11 bases sitting between them. The CDR3 covers 12 residues. The germline gives CDR1 MDHEN, CDR2 SYDVKM. CDR3 residues: CASHRAGEKLFF. As DNA, the CDR3 is TGTGCCAGCCATCGGGCGGGTGAAAAACTGTTTTTT.

This rearrangement joins TRBV11-2 to TRBJ2-1, with a tentative D call TRBD1 (6 bases). Between the trimmed V and J ends, which lost 4 bases and 8 bases, there was a span of 15 bases. Germline V CDR1 and CDR2: SGHAT, FQNNGV. The CDR3 runs 14 residues. This chain's CDR3 is CASSSPTGLDEQFF. CDR3 bases: TGTGCCAGCAGCTCACCCACAGGGCTCGATGAGCAGTTCTTC.

The V gene is TRBV6-4, the J gene TRBJ1-2; 8 bases match TRBD1. With V trimmed by 0 bases and J by 2 bases, 11 bases remained unmatched. In germline, CDR1 is MRHNA, CDR2 SNTAGT. This CDR3 region has 18 residues. CDR3 bases: TGTGCCAGCAGTGACTCTCGAGCAGGGGGCCTGCTGAACTATGGCTACACCTTC. This codes for CASSDSRAGGLLNYGYTF.

This chain links TRBV27 with TRBJ2-1, with TRBD2 identical over 8 bases. This CDR3 has 16 residues. Germline CDR1 is MNHEY and CDR2 is SMNVEV (reference sequence). V gave up 6 bases and J gave up 0 bases; unmatched junction bases: 7. CDR3 in DNA: TGTGCCAGCAGGCCCGAAGCGGGAGTCTCCTACAATGAGCAGTTCTTC. Amino acid sequence: CASRPEAGVSYNEQFF.

The rearrangement uses TRBV27 and TRBJ1-1, with D perhaps TRBD1 (5 bases). CDR1 and CDR2 (germline): MNHEY, SMNVEV (reference sequence). Trimming pared 2 bases from V and 2 bases from J, leaving 9 bases between. The CDR3 spans 14 residues. CDR3 protein: CASSLLQGNTEAFF. CDR3 DNA sequence: TGTGCCAGCAGTTTACTTCAGGGTAACACTGAAGCTTTCTTT.

The rearrangement joins TRBV19 to TRBJ1-5; TRBD1 matches at 8 bases. V lost 6 bases to trimming and J lost 4 bases; unmatched junction nucleotides: 11. CDR1 is LNHDA and CDR2 is SQIVND in the germline V gene (reference sequence). This CDR3 is built from 16 residues. CDR3 bases: TGTGCCAGTAGGATGGGGGGAGACAGGGGTAATCAGCCCCAGCATTTT. Amino acid sequence: CASRMGGDRGNQPQHF.

This clone appeared a single time. J is TRBJ2-1 and V is TRBV10-1; TRBD2 matches 10 bases. The CDR3 loop spans 17 amino acids. CDR1 and CDR2 from the germline V gene are WNHNN and SYGVQD (reference sequence). Germline trimming cut 0 bases from V and 6 bases from J; bases unmatched to any gene: 8. The CDR3 loop is CASSESFGTSALNEQFF. In nucleotides, the CDR3 is TGCGCCAGCAGTGAGTCTTTTGGGACTAGCGCCCTCAATGAGCAGTTCTTC.

The V gene is TRBV19, the J gene TRBJ2-2; D ambiguous. CDR3 length equals 13 residues. Germline V gene data show CDR1 as LNHDA and CDR2 as SQIVND (reference sequence). Trimming took 2 bases from V and 5 from J, leaving 6 bases between them. The CDR3 DNA reads as TGTGCCAGTAGTATACTTTTGACCGGGGAGCTGTTTTTT. Protein sequence: CASSILLTGELFF.

J is TRBJ2-7 and V is TRBV2; 7 bases map to TRBD2. CDR1 and CDR2 (germline): SNHLY, FYNNEI. This CDR3 is built from 15 residues. Germline trimming cut 6 bases from V and 4 bases from J; bases unmatched to any gene: 12. CDR3 DNA sequence: TGTGCCAGCAGGCTAGCGGCGGGACTCCAATACGAGCAGTACTTC. Its translation is CASRLAAGLQYEQYF.

This clone was counted between two and nine times. The chain recombines TRBV9 with TRBJ1-3; 8 bases match TRBD1. The CDR3 is 13 residues long. Per germline, CDR1 SGDLS and CDR2 YYNGEE. Unmatched junction bases numbered 0, after V lost 3 bases and J lost 4 bases. The CDR3 loop is CASSGDRGNTIYF. In DNA, the CDR3 is TGTGCCAGCAGCGGGGACAGGGGAAACACCATATATTTT.